This is a list of T cell receptor beta chains from one sample in a study of T cells in Graves' hyperthyroidism and ophthalmopathy. TCRdb re-called the multiplex PCR reads with MiXCR, one entry per CDR3 protein. The data contain 300,000 to 450,000 distinct CDR3 sequences, 25% of them seen just once; the ten biggest clones take up over 70%. Material: blood. The receptors stem from a man aged 50 to 59 with Graves' hyperthyroidism. The CDR3 runs from the conserved cysteine through the conserved F or W. The D gene is left open where the match is weak. Expanded clones get a size class; other rows say once, few or many, or leave the size out.

CDR3 protein	CDR3 DNA	V gene	J gene	D gene	clone size
CSVEEGQGAYTEAFF	TGCAGCGTTGAGGAGGGACAGGGGGCCTACACTGAAGCTTTCTTT	TRBV29-1	TRBJ1-1	TRBD1	-
CASSLAILLQMNTEAFF	TGTGCCAGCAGCTTAGCGATTTTATTACAGATGAACACTGAAGCTTTCTTT	TRBV7-8	TRBJ1-1	-	few
CASRRGVYNEQFF	TGTGCCAGCAGAAGGGGGGTATACAATGAGCAGTTCTTC	TRBV28	TRBJ2-1	-	many
CSAPRPGGRFRNEQFF	TGCAGTGCGCCCCGACCGGGCGGGAGATTTAGGAATGAGCAGTTCTTC	TRBV20-1	TRBJ2-1	TRBD2	many
CASSLIGDGDYEQYF	TGTGCCAGCAGTTTAATCGGGGACGGTGACTACGAGCAGTACTTC	TRBV28	TRBJ2-7	-	-
CASSYSIRRPSATDTQYF	TGTGCCAGCAGTTACTCGATCCGTCGGCCTAGCGCCACAGATACGCAGTATTTT	TRBV6-2/TRBV6-3	TRBJ2-3	-	-
CASSLLTGGHTGELFF	TGTGCCAGCAGTTTACTTACAGGGGGTCACACCGGGGAGCTGTTTTTT	TRBV12-3/TRBV12-4	TRBJ2-2	TRBD1	-
CATSDPGTSGRGNEQFF	TGTGCCACCAGTGATCCAGGGACTAGCGGGAGGGGCAATGAGCAGTTCTTC	TRBV24-1	TRBJ2-1	TRBD2	many
CASRRTSGAGASVLTF	TGTGCCAGTAGGCGGACTAGCGGAGCTGGGGCCAGCGTCCTGACTTTC	TRBV19	TRBJ2-6	TRBD2	-
CASSLSMGPNTGELFF	TGTGCCAGCAGTTTATCGATGGGACCGAACACCGGGGAGCTGTTTTTT	TRBV27	TRBJ2-2	-	-
CSVAVGSYEQYF	TGCAGCGTGGCCGTTGGGTCCTACGAGCAGTACTTC	TRBV29-1	TRBJ2-7	-	-
CGSRGAGANVLTF	TGTGGTTCGCGGGGGGCTGGGGCCAACGTCCTGACTTTC	TRBV3-1	TRBJ2-6	TRBD2	-
CASSFLDRKDGYTF	TGTGCCAGCAGTTTCCTGGACAGGAAGGATGGCTACACCTTC	TRBV28	TRBJ1-2	TRBD1	-
CASSQSRDTEAFF	TGTGCCAGCAGCCAGAGCCGGGACACTGAAGCTTTCTTT	TRBV7-8	TRBJ1-1	-	-
CASTQGNGGQETQYF	TGCGCCAGCACCCAGGGGAACGGGGGGCAAGAGACCCAGTACTTC	TRBV5-1	TRBJ2-5	-	few
CAWSSLQGNYGYTF	TGTGCCTGGAGTTCTTTACAGGGTAACTATGGCTACACCTTC	TRBV30	TRBJ1-2	-	-
CASSLRPGVQETQYF	TGTGCCAGCAGCTTAAGACCAGGAGTACAAGAGACCCAGTACTTC	TRBV7-3	TRBJ2-5	-	few
CASTLQGAGTEAFF	TGTGCCAGCACCCTCCAGGGGGCTGGGACTGAAGCTTTCTTT	TRBV12-3/TRBV12-4	TRBJ1-1	TRBD1	few
CAWTRGYAEAFF	TGTGCCTGGACCAGGGGTTACGCTGAAGCTTTCTTT	TRBV30	TRBJ1-1	-	many
CASSIDLNTEAFF	TGTGCCAGTAGTATTGACTTGAACACTGAAGCTTTCTTT	TRBV19	TRBJ1-1	-	-
CASSRDRVRSGELFF	TGTGCCAGCAGCCGGGACAGGGTTAGGTCCGGGGAGCTGTTTTTT	TRBV6-1	TRBJ2-2	TRBD1	few
CASKIYPNTGELFF	TGCGCCAGCAAGATATACCCGAACACCGGGGAGCTGTTTTTT	TRBV5-1	TRBJ2-2	-	-
CASSNRQGVGEQFF	TGTGCCAGCAGCAATCGACAGGGTGTAGGTGAGCAGTTCTTC	TRBV28	TRBJ2-1	TRBD1	many
CATGLDGYNEQFF	TGCGCCACCGGCTTAGACGGCTACAATGAGCAGTTCTTC	TRBV10-2	TRBJ2-1	-	few
CAILGEVGTDTQYF	TGTGCCATACTGGGGGAGGTGGGCACAGATACGCAGTATTTT	TRBV2	TRBJ2-3	-	many
CASSRLAASYEQYF	TGTGCCAGCAGTAGACTAGCAGCCTCCTACGAGCAGTACTTC	TRBV11-2	TRBJ2-7	TRBD2	many
CASSQESFSGSGETQYF	TGTGCCAGCAGCCAGGAGTCGTTCAGCGGGAGTGGGGAGACCCAGTACTTC	TRBV3-1	TRBJ2-5	TRBD2	few
CASRTSGRSNEQYF	TGTGCCAGCAGGACTAGCGGGAGATCGAACGAGCAGTACTTC	TRBV12-3/TRBV12-4	TRBJ2-7	TRBD2	many
CASSQEVYAGDGYTF	TGTGCCAGCAGCCAAGAAGTTTACGCAGGTGATGGCTACACCTTC	TRBV3-1	TRBJ1-2	-	many
CASSPSIPGTGKAFEAFF	TGTGCCAGCAGCCCAAGTATACCCGGGACAGGCAAGGCATTTGAAGCTTTCTTT	TRBV7-9	TRBJ1-1	TRBD1	-
CSVERVETQYF	TGCAGCGTTGAACGGGTAGAGACCCAGTACTTC	TRBV29-1	TRBJ2-5	-	-
CASSYRQVEVGYTF	TGTGCCAGCAGTTATAGACAGGTCGAGGTTGGCTACACCTTC	TRBV2	TRBJ1-2	-	-
CATSRTSGGAEQFF	TGTGCCACATCCAGAACTTCAGGGGGGGCTGAGCAGTTCTTC	TRBV6-2/TRBV6-3	TRBJ2-1	-	-
CASSRDTGNYGYTF	TGTGCCAGCAGCCGAGACACCGGAAACTATGGCTACACCTTC	TRBV14	TRBJ1-2	-	-
CASSQEGRGEKLFF	TGCGCCAGCAGCCAAGAGGGGAGGGGTGAAAAACTGTTTTTT	TRBV4-1	TRBJ1-4	-	-
CASNKGPLGEQYF	TGTGCCAGCAATAAGGGGCCTTTGGGCGAGCAGTACTTC	TRBV2	TRBJ2-7	-	many
CASSVSRVETQYF	TGTGCCAGCAGTGTTTCTAGGGTGGAGACCCAGTACTTC	TRBV6-1	TRBJ2-5	-	many
CASSLLAGGPFEQFF	TGCGCCAGCAGCCTACTAGCGGGAGGGCCGTTTGAGCAGTTCTTC	TRBV5-1	TRBJ2-1	TRBD2	few
CASTRGGSIVREQYF	TGTGCCAGCACACGTGGGGGAAGTATTGTACGCGAGCAGTACTTC	TRBV6-2/TRBV6-3	TRBJ2-7	-	-
CASSYSIGGDTQYF	TGTGCCAGCAGTTACTCGATCGGCGGAGATACGCAGTATTTT	TRBV6-6	TRBJ2-3	-	-
CASSIQPLRTEAFF	TGTGCCAGTAGTATACAGCCCTTGAGGACTGAAGCTTTCTTT	TRBV19	TRBJ1-1	-	-
CASRLGEYEQYF	TGCGCCAGCAGGCTCGGGGAATACGAGCAGTACTTC	TRBV5-1	TRBJ2-7	-	few
CSASDGNNSPLHF	TGCAGTGCTAGCGACGGAAATAATTCACCCCTCCACTTT	TRBV20-1	TRBJ1-6	-	-
CSPEGEGASYEQYF	TGCAGTCCGGAAGGGGAGGGGGCATCCTACGAGCAGTACTTC	TRBV20-1	TRBJ2-7	-	few
CASSSLHRQGSYEQYF	TGTGCCAGCAGTTCCCTCCATCGACAGGGATCCTACGAGCAGTACTTC	TRBV27	TRBJ2-7	TRBD1	many
CASRGTSDYNEQFF	TGTGCCAGCAGAGGGACTAGCGATTACAATGAGCAGTTCTTC	TRBV6-1	TRBJ2-1	TRBD2	few